These 27 T cell receptor beta chains were sequenced from one sample in a study of early T cells in non-severe SARS-CoV-2 infection. One entry per CDR3 protein results from TCRdb running MiXCR on the 5' RACE reads. The data show 70,000 to 85,000 distinct CDR3 sequences, 9% to 13% seen once. The sequencing sample was made of whole blood. The receptors come from an adult who was a healthcare worker with PCR-confirmed SARS-CoV-2 infection or an uninfected control (not recorded which).

This clonotype showed up just a few times. The CDR3 bases are TGTGCCAGCAGCCAAGGAGGGAGCAATCAGCCCCAGCATTTT. Its protein product is CASSQGGSNQPQHF. V usage is TRBV3-1 and J usage is TRBJ1-5; D remains unclear. This CDR3 contains 14 residues. Between the trimmed V and J ends, which lost 1 base and 1 base, there was a span of 5 bases. In germline, CDR1 is LGHDT, CDR2 YNNKEL (reference sequence). Complete variable domain (other parts from reference TRBV3-1 and TRBJ1-5): DTAVSQTPKYLVTQMGNDKSIKCEQNLGHDTMYWYKQDSKKFLKIMFSYNNKELIINETVPNRFSPKSPDKAHLNLHINSLELGDSAVYFCASSQGGSNQPQHFGDGTRLSIL.

This clonotype was recorded at least ten times. The V gene is TRBV19, the J gene TRBJ2-7, with 9 bases lining up with TRBD2. V was pared by 7 bases and J by 4 bases, with 14 bases of the junction left unmatched. CDR1 is LNHDA and CDR2 is SQIVND in the germline V gene (reference sequence). This CDR3 comprises 16 residues. For the CDR3, the DNA is TGTGCCAGTAACGCCCGGGCTAGCGGGAAGGAGTACGAGCAGTACTTC. Protein product: CASNARASGKEYEQYF.

This chain joins TRBV7-2 and TRBJ2-3; no clear D. Germline assignment: CDR1 SGHTA and CDR2 FQGNSA. Trimming pared 5 bases from V and 0 bases from J, leaving 12 bases between. There are 15 residues in the CDR3. CDR3 nucleotides: TGTGCCAGCAGCCAGAGACCGACTAGCACAGATACGCAGTATTTT. This encodes CASSQRPTSTDTQYF. The whole variable domain, filled in from reference TRBV7-2 and TRBJ2-3, reads GAGVSQSPSNKVTEKGKDVELRCDPISGHTALYWYRQSLGQGLEFLIYFQGNSAPDKSGLPSDRFSAERTGGSVSTLTIQRTQQEDSAVYLCASSQRPTSTDTQYFGPGTRLTVL.

The table lists this clonotype with many counts. The V and J genes are TRBV6-6 and TRBJ2-7, with a weak D call TRBD2 (5 bases). Germline CDR1 and CDR2: MNHNY and SVGAGI (reference sequence). Trimming left V 2 bases short and J 7 bases short, with 15 bases between. The CDR3 length is 14 residues. Written as DNA, the CDR3 is TGTGCCAGCAGTTACAGCGGAGCCTCCGGGGAGCAGTACTTC. Protein sequence: CASSYSGASGEQYF.

The J gene is TRBJ2-1, the V gene TRBV12-5; 10 positions match TRBD1. J lost 9 bases, V lost 1 base, and 9 bases had no gene match. The CDR3 is 16 amino acids. CDR1 LGHNT and CDR2 FRNRAP come from the germline V gene. The CDR3 region is CASGLAPGQGRFEQFF. The DNA of the CDR3 is TGTGCTAGTGGTTTGGCCCCGGGACAGGGGCGATTTGAGCAGTTCTTC.

This clonotype has ten or more counts. The rearrangement uses TRBV29-1 and TRBJ2-3; no definite D call. The CDR3 is 13 residues long. V was cut by 2 bases and J by 10 bases, with 16 bases left in between. From germline, CDR1 is SQVTM and CDR2 ANQGSEA. The CDR3 coding sequence is TGCAGCGTTGAATCGACGGGTGGTGGTGCGCAGTATTTT. This encodes CSVESTGGGAQYF.

This clonotype was recorded many times. The J gene is TRBJ1-2, the V gene TRBV5-1; tentative D call: TRBD1 (5 bases). This CDR3 is built from 15 residues. CDR1 is SGHRS, CDR2 YFSETQ, per germline. V lost 3 bases to trimming and J lost 4 bases, with 16 bases between them. The CDR3 loop is CASSYGAGMIYGYTF. CDR3 bases: TGCGCCAGCAGCTACGGGGCAGGGATGATCTATGGCTACACCTTC.

In its sample, this clonotype was seen a few times. The chain joins TRBV7-6 to TRBJ1-2; no clear D. Germline CDR1 is SGHVS and CDR2 is FNYEAQ. This CDR3 comprises 16 residues. V was shortened by 5 bases and J by 5 bases, with 21 bases between the two germline ends. The CDR3 protein is CASSTRHLWEEYGYTF. As DNA, the CDR3 is TGTGCCAGCAGCACCAGACACCTCTGGGAAGAGTATGGCTACACCTTC.

This clonotype was seen many times. This chain connects TRBV5-4 to TRBJ1-2; 7 bases match TRBD1. This CDR3 spans 16 amino acids. CDR1 is SGHNT and CDR2 is YYREEE in the germline V gene (reference sequence). V lost 0 bases to trimming and J lost 4 bases; unmatched junction nucleotides: 9. The CDR3 spells CASSLGETGWIYGYTF. CDR3 in DNA: TGTGCCAGCAGCTTGGGTGAGACAGGGTGGATCTATGGCTACACCTTC. Together with reference TRBV5-4 and TRBJ1-2, the CDR3 gives the full variable domain: ETGVTQSPTHLIKTRGQQVTLRCSSQSGHNTVSWYQQALGQGPQFIFQYYREEENGRGNFPPRFSGLQFPNYSSELNVNALELDDSALYLCASSLGETGWIYGYTFGSGTRLTVV.

This clonotype has ten or more counts. This chain connects TRBV3-1 to TRBJ1-2; D gene uncertain. V was trimmed by 1 base and J by 4 bases, leaving 13 bases between them. Germline assignment: CDR1 LGHDT and CDR2 YNNKEL (reference sequence). This CDR3 is 15 amino acids long. CDR3 residues: CASSQGRDPRYGYTF. In DNA form, the CDR3 reads TGTGCCAGCAGCCAAGGCCGGGATCCTCGCTATGGCTACACCTTC.

In its sample, this clonotype was seen many times. The chain joins TRBV30 to TRBJ1-1, with D perhaps TRBD1 (5 bases). Germline V gives CDR1 GTSNPN, CDR2 SVGIG (reference sequence). Trimming removed 2 bases at V and 1 base at J, with 14 bases between. The CDR3 loop spans 15 amino acids. The CDR3 protein is CAWSSAGTGNTEAFF. In DNA, the CDR3 is TGTGCCTGGAGTAGCGCCGGGACGGGGAACACTGAAGCTTTCTTT. Complete variable domain (other parts from reference TRBV30 and TRBJ1-1): SQTIHQWPATLVQPVGSPLSLECTVEGTSNPNLYWYRQAAGRGLQLLFYSVGIGQISSEVPQNLSASRPQDRQFILSSKKLLLSDSGFYLCAWSSAGTGNTEAFFGQGTRLTVV.

This clonotype has a handful of counts. The J gene is TRBJ2-2, the V gene TRBV29-1; possible D gene TRBD2, 5 bases. Germline CDR1 is SQVTM and CDR2 is ANQGSEA. The CDR3 covers 11 residues. V was clipped by 7 bases and J by 6 bases, with 9 bases between them. The CDR3 region has the DNA TGCAGCGCCGAGGAGGCCGGGGAGCTGTTTTTT. It codes for CSAEEAGELFF.

This clonotype came up a few times. The chain employs TRBV20-1 and TRBJ2-7; a weak D match, TRBD2 (6 bases). The CDR3 sequence is 15 residues long. The germline CDR1 and CDR2 sequences are DFQATT and SNEGSKA (reference sequence). Trimming pared 5 bases from V and 2 bases from J, leaving 19 bases between. CDR3 loop: CSAYRDSLIPYEQYF. The CDR3 coding sequence is TGCAGTGCTTACCGGGACTCATTAATCCCCTACGAGCAGTACTTC.

This clonotype was recorded a few times. J is TRBJ2-1 and V is TRBV29-1; 9 bases align to TRBD2. Germline loops: CDR1 SQVTM, CDR2 ANQGSEA. V lost 2 bases, J lost 8 bases, and 13 bases stayed unmatched. The CDR3 consists of 16 residues. The CDR3 bases are TGCAGCGTTGAAATCTGGCGCGGGGGGGCCTTAGATGAGCAGTTCTTC. It is translated as CSVEIWRGGALDEQFF.

The CDR3 DNA follows: TGTGCCAGCAACTCGACTACAGGGAGCAATTCACCCCTCCACTTT. Its protein product is CASNSTTGSNSPLHF. This chain links TRBV5-6 with TRBJ1-6, with D maybe TRBD1 (6 bases). V dropped 6 bases and J dropped 7 bases, with 17 bases sitting between them. The CDR3 spans 15 residues. Per the germline V gene, CDR1 is SGHDT and CDR2 is YYEEEE.

The rearrangement uses TRBV29-1 and TRBJ2-1; 8 bases agree with TRBD2. Germline values: CDR1 SQVTM, CDR2 ANQGSEA. J lost 9 bases, V lost 7 bases, and 2 bases had no gene match. CDR3 size: 10 residues. The CDR3 coding sequence is TGCAGCGGAGCGGGAGTTGAGCAGTTCTTC. Protein product: CSGAGVEQFF.

This clonotype was found a few times. The chain links TRBV6-2 or TRBV6-3 to TRBJ2-1, with 9 bases identical to TRBD1. The CDR3 runs to 14 residues. V dropped 8 bases and J dropped 5; count of bases not matched to a gene: 7. CDR1 is MNHEY and CDR2 is SVGEGT in the germline V gene. CDR3 region: CASQRTGVDNEQFF. CDR3 nucleotide sequence: TGTGCCAGCCAACGGACAGGGGTGGACAATGAGCAGTTCTTC.

The table lists this clonotype with a few counts. This chain connects TRBV12-3 or TRBV12-4 to TRBJ2-7, with D possibly matching TRBD2 (5 bases). Trimming took 1 base from V and 3 from J, leaving 28 bases between them. This CDR3 contains 20 residues. The CDR3 DNA is TGTGCCAGCAGTTTAGTAGGATCTTGGACCGGGAAAGGGTCCAGCTACGAGCAGTACTTC. Amino acids: CASSLVGSWTGKGSSYEQYF.

Many counts were recorded for this clonotype. The chain combines TRBV7-2 with TRBJ1-3; 8 bases align to TRBD1. Germline V CDR1 and CDR2: SGHTA, FQGNSA. This CDR3 spans 14 amino acids. The V gene end was trimmed by 5 bases and the J gene end by 1 base; junction bases not matched to a gene: 1. CDR3 nucleotide sequence: TGTGCCAGCAGCCGACAGGGGTCTGGAAACACCATATATTTT. The encoded protein is CASSRQGSGNTIYF.

V is TRBV25-1 and J is TRBJ2-7, with D unresolved. Germline CDR1 MGHDK, CDR2 SYGVNS. Trimming shortened V by 4 bases and J by 7 bases, and 8 bases separated the two germline ends. This CDR3 has 11 residues. DNA of the CDR3: TGTGCCAGCAGTGGTCGGCAGGAGCAGTACTTC. Translating gives CASSGRQEQYF.

This clonotype has more than one count but fewer than ten. The chain recombines TRBV3-1 with TRBJ2-5; 14 nucleotides align to TRBD2. Germline CDR1 reads LGHDT; CDR2 reads YNNKEL (reference sequence). The trim removed 4 bases at V and 1 base at J, leaving 2 bases unmatched. There are 16 residues in the CDR3. The CDR3 region has the DNA TGTGCCAGCAGCCTTGGACTAGCGGGGGGCCAAGAGACCCAGTACTTC. Amino acids: CASSLGLAGGQETQYF.

This clonotype was found many times. The rearrangement uses TRBV29-1 and TRBJ2-1; D possibly uses TRBD1 or TRBD2 (5 bases each). Germline loops: CDR1 SQVTM, CDR2 ANQGSEA. The CDR3 covers 11 residues. The CDR3 sequence: CSAWDLPEQFF. The CDR3 nucleotides are TGCAGTGCCTGGGACCTCCCTGAGCAGTTCTTC.

This clonotype appeared a few times. V usage is TRBV7-9 and J usage is TRBJ2-1; D possibly matches TRBD1 or TRBD2 (5 bases each). Germline values: CDR1 SEHNR, CDR2 FQNEAQ (reference sequence). Trimming pared 5 bases from V and 0 bases from J, leaving 17 bases between. The CDR3 totals 17 residues. CDR3 DNA sequence: TGTGCCAGCAGCGACTCCCGGGACCGGGTCTCCTACAATGAGCAGTTCTTC. Amino acid sequence: CASSDSRDRVSYNEQFF.

This clonotype was counted only a few times. The chain is built from TRBV5-5 and TRBJ2-7, with D perhaps matching TRBD1 (6 bases). Germline-derived CDR1 and CDR2 are SGHKS and YYEKEE (reference sequence). The CDR3 has 16 amino acids. The V end lost 6 bases, the J end lost 4 bases, and 23 bases lay between the germline ends. CDR3 coding DNA: TGTGCCAGCACCCCGCAACCAGGGGAGTCTGTATACGAGCAGTACTTC. Translation gives CASTPQPGESVYEQYF.

There are many counts of this clonotype. The chain combines TRBV5-6 with TRBJ2-1; D possibly matches TRBD1 or TRBD2 (5 bases each). Germline CDR1 and CDR2: SGHDT and YYEEEE. The V and J ends lost 4 bases and 1 base respectively, with 12 bases between them. This CDR3 contains 15 residues. The CDR3 DNA sequence: TGTGCCAGCAGCCTTGGGACCGATTCCTACAATGAGCAGTTCTTC. This sequence encodes CASSLGTDSYNEQFF.

In this sample, this clonotype turned up many times. The chain carries TRBV21-1 and TRBJ2-7; the table's D call, TRBD1, has no DNA check behind it. TRBV21-1 is flagged as a pseudogene. This CDR3 region has 14 residues. The chain's CDR3 is CASSRTGQANEQYF. CDR3 coding DNA: TGTGCCAGCAGCAGGACCGGGCAAGCCAACGAGCAGTACTTC.

This clonotype was found many times. The gene calls are TRBV11-2 and TRBJ1-2; TRBD1 matches at 7 bases. The V segment lost 4 bases and the J segment 6 bases; nucleotides outside the gene matches: 8. The CDR3 runs to 14 residues. Germline values: CDR1 SGHAT, CDR2 FQNNGV. The CDR3 region has the DNA TGTGCCAGCAGCTCCCTGGGGACAGTAGATGGCTACACCTTC. Protein product: CASSSLGTVDGYTF.